This T cell receptor (beta chain) was sequenced in a study of early T cells in non-severe SARS-CoV-2 infection. The table lists this clonotype with many counts. Its target is unknown. Findings of the study overall: Anti-spike CD8 responses were favored by VDJdb matching, which missed private and CD4 specificities.

TCRdb fed the 5' RACE reads into MiXCR, producing one record per CDR3 protein. Of more than 65,000 distinct CDR3 sequences in the sample, 12% are singletons; the top ten hold about 1.3%. The CDR3 spans 14 residues. V gave up 2 bases and J gave up 4 bases; unmatched junction bases: 4. The germline V gene has CDR1 SGHVS and CDR2 FQNEAQ. Sequenced input: whole blood. The TCR was taken from an adult who was a healthcare worker with PCR-confirmed SARS-CoV-2 infection or an uninfected control (not recorded which). The chain employs TRBV7-8 and TRBJ2-7, with 8 positions matching TRBD1. CDR3 sequence reads: CASSLSQGAYEQYF. The CDR3 DNA is TGTGCCAGCAGCTTAAGTCAGGGGGCGTACGAGCAGTACTTC.